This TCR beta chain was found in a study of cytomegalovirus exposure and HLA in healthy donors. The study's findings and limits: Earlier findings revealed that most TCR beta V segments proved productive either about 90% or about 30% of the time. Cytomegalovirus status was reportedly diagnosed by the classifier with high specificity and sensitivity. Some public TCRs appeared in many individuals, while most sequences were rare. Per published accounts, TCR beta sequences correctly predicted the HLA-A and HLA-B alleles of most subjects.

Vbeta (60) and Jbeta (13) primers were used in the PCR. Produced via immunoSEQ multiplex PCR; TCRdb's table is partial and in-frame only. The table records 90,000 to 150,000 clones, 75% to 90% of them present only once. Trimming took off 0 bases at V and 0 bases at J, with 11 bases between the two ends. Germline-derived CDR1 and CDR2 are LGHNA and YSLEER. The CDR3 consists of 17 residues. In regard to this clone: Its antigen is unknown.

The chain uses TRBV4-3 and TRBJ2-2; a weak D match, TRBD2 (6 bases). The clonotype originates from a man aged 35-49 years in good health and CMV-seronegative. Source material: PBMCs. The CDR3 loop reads CASSQDVAGSNTGELFF. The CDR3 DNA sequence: TGCGCCAGCAGCCAAGATGTGGCGGGATCGAACACCGGGGAGCTGTTTTTT.